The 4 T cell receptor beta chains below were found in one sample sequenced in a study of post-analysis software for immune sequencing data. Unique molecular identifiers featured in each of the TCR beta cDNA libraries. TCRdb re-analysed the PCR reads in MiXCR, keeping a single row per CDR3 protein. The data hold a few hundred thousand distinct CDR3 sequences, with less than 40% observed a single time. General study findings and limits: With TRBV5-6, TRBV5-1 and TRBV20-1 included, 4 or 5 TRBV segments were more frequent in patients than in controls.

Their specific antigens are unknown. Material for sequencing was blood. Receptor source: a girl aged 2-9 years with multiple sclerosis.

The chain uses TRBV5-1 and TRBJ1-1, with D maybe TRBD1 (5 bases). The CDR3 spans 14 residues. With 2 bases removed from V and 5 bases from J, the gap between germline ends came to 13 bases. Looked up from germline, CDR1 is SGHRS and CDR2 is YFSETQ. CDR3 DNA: TGCGCCAGCAGCTTCCAGGGACGGGAAACTGAAGCTTTCTTT. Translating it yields CASSFQGRETEAFF.

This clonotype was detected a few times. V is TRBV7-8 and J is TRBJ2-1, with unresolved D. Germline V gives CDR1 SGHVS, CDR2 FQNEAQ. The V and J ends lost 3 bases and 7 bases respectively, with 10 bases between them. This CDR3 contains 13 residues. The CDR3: CASSFGVRNEQFF. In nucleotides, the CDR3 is TGTGCCAGCAGCTTTGGGGTCCGTAATGAGCAGTTCTTC. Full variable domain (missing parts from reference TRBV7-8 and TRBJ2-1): GAGVSQSPRYKVAKRGQDVALRCDPISGHVSLFWYQQALGQGPEFLTYFQNEAQLDKSGLPSDRFFAERPEGSVSTLKIQRTQQEDSAVYLCASSFGVRNEQFFGPGTRLTVL.

CDR3 loop: CASTWGDYRGEETQYF. CDR3 nucleotides: TGTGCCAGCACCTGGGGTGACTACCGGGGCGAAGAGACCCAGTACTTC. The chain carries TRBV6-2 or TRBV6-3 and TRBJ2-7; D tentatively reads TRBD1 or TRBD2 (5 bases each). The DNA end favors TRBJ2-5, so the J call may be wrong. Germline-derived CDR1 and CDR2 are MNHEY and SVGEGT. The CDR3 loop spans 16 amino acids.

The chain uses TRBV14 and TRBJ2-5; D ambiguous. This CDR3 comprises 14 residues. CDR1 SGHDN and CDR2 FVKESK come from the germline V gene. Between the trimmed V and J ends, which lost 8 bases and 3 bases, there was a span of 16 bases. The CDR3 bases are TGTGCCAGCGCCGAGTGGGGTTCAGAAGAGACCCAGTACTTC. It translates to CASAEWGSEETQYF. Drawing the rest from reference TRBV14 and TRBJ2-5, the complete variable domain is EAGVTQFPSHSVIEKGQTVTLRCDPISGHDNLYWYRRVMGKEIKFLLHFVKESKQDESGMPNNRFLAERTGGTYSTLKVQPAELEDSGVYFCASAEWGSEETQYFGPGTRLLVL.